This TCR beta chain was recovered during a study of CD8 T cells in ankylosing spondylitis. Turning to this clonotype: Its specificity is unknown.

Study outcomes and limitations: Some of the motif variants had earlier been found in reactive arthritis patients' fluid and blood. Disease-linked clones bore a CD8+ phenotype, appearing relatively rarely in peripheral blood. There was a TCR beta motif, made of eight highly homologous variants, that appeared characteristic of ankylosing spondylitis blood. Reported data indicate significant enrichment of disease-linked clones within matched ankylosing spondylitis synovial fluid.

TCRdb reanalysed the 5' RACE reads using MiXCR and keeps one entry per CDR3 protein. The sample has some 450,000 distinct CDR3 sequences, about a sixth seen once. V dropped 3 bases and J dropped 2; count of bases not matched to a gene: 5. Germline V gene lookup returns CDR1 DFQATT and CDR2 SNEGSKA (reference sequence). The CDR3 has 15 residues. Sequences were obtained from blood, either unsorted or a sorted T cell fraction (not recorded which). The sequence came from a male donor with ankylosing spondylitis. V usage is TRBV20-1 and J usage is TRBJ2-2; the match to TRBD2 covers 8 bases. The CDR3 here is CSARERESNTGELFF. The CDR3 region has the DNA TGCAGTGCTAGGGAGCGGGAGAGTAACACCGGGGAGCTGTTTTTT.